The T cell receptor (beta chain) under discussion was sequenced for a study of blood T cells in healthy people across ages. A sample-barcoded 5' primer and a J-beta primer mix were used in a second PCR of about 7 to 11 cycles. A single record per CDR3 protein comes from TCRdb applying MiXCR to the 5' RACE reads. Among over a million distinct CDR3 sequences listed, around 59% were seen once. Total RNA extraction produced at least 6 micrograms (per sample) for the study. The CDR3 runs 15 residues. With V trimmed by 3 bases and J by 0 bases, 3 bases remained unmatched. CDR1 SGDLS and CDR2 YYNGEE come from the germline V gene.

The sequence was obtained from a man aged 18 to 29 in good health. Sequences were obtained from blood. The chain uses TRBV9 and TRBJ2-3; 8 bases line up with TRBD2. This chain's CDR3 is CASSAGGVSTDTQYF. DNA of the CDR3: TGTGCCAGCAGCGCGGGGGGGGTGAGCACAGATACGCAGTATTTT.